A single sample is the source of the 8 T cell receptor beta chains below, sequenced in a study of T cell responses to AZD1222 COVID-19 vaccine. Some clones are missing from TCRdb's copy, which holds only in-frame ones; the method was immunoSEQ multiplex PCR. The profile shows under 200,000 clones, 85% to 95% of them singletons. The sample in question was peripheral blood, obtained 28 days after the second dose of the MenACWY control vaccine. These receptors were taken from an adult who received the MenACWY meningococcal vaccine as a control.

This clone was found a few times. The chain is built from TRBV28 and TRBJ1-6; D gene unclear. This CDR3 region has 17 residues. Germline CDR1 reads MDHEN; CDR2 reads SYDVKM. V lost 7 bases and J 6 bases, leaving 22 bases between the germline ends. The chain's CDR3 is CASTKRLGGVLNSPLHF. As DNA, the CDR3 is TGTGCCAGCACCAAAAGATTAGGTGGGGTCCTTAATTCACCCCTCCACTTT.

The chain combines TRBV7-2 with TRBJ2-3; D is perhaps TRBD2 (5 bases). This CDR3 region has 15 residues. The V and J ends lost 0 bases and 2 bases respectively, with 9 bases between them. The V gene's germline CDR1 is SGHTA and CDR2 FQGNSA. The CDR3 protein is CASSLAPGNTDTQYF. The CDR3 DNA is TGTGCCAGCAGCTTAGCTCCGGGGAACACAGATACGCAGTATTTT.

V is TRBV7-3 and J is TRBJ2-3, with D perhaps TRBD1 or TRBD2 (5 bases each). Germline V CDR1 and CDR2: SGHTA, FQGTGA. The V end lost 4 bases, the J end lost 0 bases, and 17 bases lay between the germline ends. This CDR3 comprises 17 residues. CDR3 protein: CASSSPGRSSSTDTQYF. CDR3 nucleotides: TGTGCCAGCAGCTCCCCGGGACGTAGCTCTAGCACAGATACGCAGTATTTT.

The chain links TRBV7-2 to TRBJ1-2; the D is unclear. The CDR3 loop spans 12 amino acids. Germline-derived CDR1 and CDR2 are SGHTA and FQGNSA. V was pared by 3 bases and J by 13 bases, with 15 bases between. The CDR3 region is CASSFSDTPTTF. Here the CDR3 DNA reads TGTGCCAGCAGCTTCTCAGACACTCCAACCACCTTC. Full variable domain (remainder filled in from reference TRBV7-2 and TRBJ1-2): GAGVSQSPSNKVTEKGKDVELRCDPISGHTALYWYRQSLGQGLEFLIYFQGNSAPDKSGLPSDRFSAERTGGSVSTLTIQRTQQEDSAVYLCASSFSDTPTTFGSGTRLTVV.

This chain joins TRBV19 and TRBJ2-7; 8 bases are shared with TRBD1. V was clipped by 0 bases and J by 4 bases; unmatched bases: 5. Germline V gene lookup returns CDR1 LNHDA and CDR2 SQIVND (reference sequence). The CDR3 has 15 amino acids. In DNA form, the CDR3 reads TGTGCCAGTAGTATAGATCCAGGGGGCGTGTACGAGCAGTACTTC. It translates to CASSIDPGGVYEQYF.

This clone was seen just once. The chain has TRBV10-3 and TRBJ1-4; the D is unclear. CDR1 is ENHRY, CDR2 SYGVKD, per germline. The CDR3 spans 17 residues. The V end was cut by 3 bases, the J end by 0 bases, with 14 bases between. CDR3 coding DNA: TGTGCCATCAGTGAATTTGCCCCAGCTGCAACTAATGAAAAACTGTTTTTT. It translates to CAISEFAPAATNEKLFF.

V is TRBV5-1 and J is TRBJ2-7; possibly TRBD2 for D (6 bases). The length of the CDR3 is 16 residues. Germline CDR1 and CDR2: SGHRS and YFSETQ. The ends were cut back, 0 bases at V and 3 bases at J, with 16 bases in the middle. CDR3: CASSLAGAGHGYEQYF. DNA of the CDR3: TGCGCCAGCAGCTTGGCCGGAGCGGGCCACGGCTACGAGCAGTACTTC.

The chain links TRBV19 to TRBJ2-7; D may be TRBD1 (6 bases). The CDR3 loop spans 12 amino acids. The germline CDR1 and CDR2 sequences are LNHDA and SQIVND (reference sequence). V lost 10 bases to trimming and J lost 3 bases, with 13 bases between them. The CDR3 loop reads CATRGQIYEQYF. The CDR3 coding sequence is TGTGCCACTAGAGGACAGATCTACGAGCAGTACTTC.